The next 32 T cell receptor beta chains were all read from a single sample in a study of post-analysis software for immune sequencing data. General study results and limits: Four to six TRBV segments (TRBV5-6, TRBV5-1 and TRBV20-1 among them) occurred more frequently in patients than in controls.

The library was made from cDNA and included unique molecular identifiers. TCRdb re-called the PCR reads through MiXCR, storing one row per CDR3 protein. The sample includes about half a million distinct CDR3 sequences, approximately 46% seen only once; the top ten take around an eighth. The antigens for these receptors are not known. Sequenced input: blood. The receptors derive from a girl between 10 and 17 years old with multiple sclerosis.

The CDR3 is CASSFRTVQWAQHF. CDR3 in DNA: TGTGCCAGCAGTTTTCGGACAGTCCAATGGGCCCAGCATTTT. The chain recombines TRBV12-3 or TRBV12-4 with TRBJ1-5; possibly TRBD1 for D (6 bases). Between the trimmed V and J ends, which lost 3 bases and 11 bases, there was a span of 17 bases. The length of the CDR3 is 14 residues.

This clonotype came up once. The chain carries TRBV20-1 and TRBJ1-2; 7 positions agree with TRBD1. V trimming: 6 bases; J trimming: 5 bases; junction bases outside the gene matches: 9. Germline CDR1 reads DFQATT; CDR2 reads SNEGSKA (reference sequence). CDR3 length: 13 amino acids. The CDR3 nucleotides are TGCAGTGCCCTATTGACAGGGTGGTATGGCTACACCTTC. It codes for CSALLTGWYGYTF.

This clonotype was observed a few times. The chain joins TRBV6-2 or TRBV6-3 to TRBJ2-3; 14 positions match TRBD2. The length of the CDR3 is 19 residues. Germline values: CDR1 MNHEY, CDR2 SVGEGT. V lost 2 bases, J lost 0 bases, and 7 bases stayed unmatched. The CDR3 DNA reads as TGTGCCAGCAGTTACCCCGGACTAGCGGGGGGTATCAGCACAGATACGCAGTATTTT. This encodes CASSYPGLAGGISTDTQYF.

The chain joins TRBV4-2 to TRBJ2-7, with 7 bases aligning to TRBD2. The CDR3 sequence is 15 residues long. The junction had 6 bases not matched to a gene; V was cut back by 4 bases and J by 0 bases. CDR1 LGHNA and CDR2 YNFKEQ come from the germline V gene. The CDR3 protein is CASSLISGPSYEQYF. The CDR3 DNA is TGTGCCAGCAGCCTAATTAGCGGGCCCTCCTACGAGCAGTACTTC.

J is TRBJ2-4 and V is TRBV7-3; D may be TRBD2 (6 bases). The better agreement between TRBJ2-7 and the DNA end casts doubt on the J call. The CDR3 totals 12 residues. From germline, CDR1 is SGHTA and CDR2 FQGTGA. The CDR3 reads CASSPGDGEQYF. The CDR3 DNA reads TGTGCCAGCAGCCCGGGGGATGGCGAGCAGTACTTC.

The V and J genes are TRBV5-1 and TRBJ2-1, with TRBD2 as a possible D gene (7 bases). The CDR3 has 14 amino acids. V lost 6 bases to trimming and J lost 10 bases, with 20 bases between them. CDR1 SGHRS and CDR2 YFSETQ come from the germline V gene. This CDR3 is CASKGGQGNLEQFF. The CDR3 coding sequence is TGCGCCAGCAAGGGGGGGCAGGGCAATTTGGAGCAGTTCTTC.

In its sample, this clonotype was seen a few times. This chain connects TRBV10-2 to TRBJ1-5, with 7 bases identical to TRBD1. Looked up from germline, CDR1 is WSHSY and CDR2 is SAAADI. V lost 8 bases to trimming and J lost 1 base; unmatched junction nucleotides: 2. The CDR3 is made up of 13 amino acids. CDR3 nucleotides: TGCGCCAGCCAGGGGGTAAGCAATCAGCCCCAGCATTTT. Encoded protein: CASQGVSNQPQHF.

V gene TRBV6-5 combines with J gene TRBJ1-1, with D hard to call. Per the germline V gene, CDR1 is MNHEY and CDR2 is SVGAGI. V was trimmed by 6 bases and J by 7 bases, leaving 18 bases between them. CDR3 length: 14 amino acids. The CDR3 spells CASRCRPFSGEAFF. CDR3 sequence (DNA): TGTGCCAGCAGGTGCAGGCCATTCTCGGGTGAAGCTTTCTTT.

The chain has TRBV27 and TRBJ2-1; possible D gene TRBD2, 6 bases. The V and J ends lost 8 bases and 4 bases respectively, with 24 bases between them. The CDR3 consists of 17 residues. Per germline, CDR1 MNHEY and CDR2 SMNVEV (reference sequence). CDR3 coding DNA: TGTGCCAGCCCAATTGGGGCTAGCGTACCACTTTACAATGAGCAGTTCTTC. Amino acids: CASPIGASVPLYNEQFF.

The chain employs TRBV5-1 and TRBJ2-4; 9 bases are a match to TRBD2. V shed 4 bases and J 1 base; nucleotides not matched to a gene: 3. The CDR3 has 15 residues. The V gene's germline CDR1 is SGHRS and CDR2 YFSETQ. For the CDR3, the DNA is TGCGCCAGCAGCGGCGGGAGGGAGGCCAAAAACATTCAGTACTTC. It codes for CASSGGREAKNIQYF.

The V and J genes are TRBV10-3 and TRBJ1-5; D unresolved. The germline V gene encodes CDR1 ENHRY and CDR2 SYGVKD. There are 15 residues in the CDR3. With 3 bases removed from V and 6 bases from J, the gap between germline ends came to 15 bases. The CDR3: CAISDKTRTSQPQHF. The CDR3 coding sequence is TGTGCCATCAGTGACAAAACCAGGACCAGTCAGCCCCAGCATTTT.

The V gene is TRBV7-2, the J gene TRBJ2-7; 8 bases match TRBD2. The CDR3 totals 14 residues. Germline V gives CDR1 SGHTA, CDR2 FQGNSA. J lost 0 bases, V lost 3 bases, and 1 base had no gene match. The CDR3 DNA is TGTGCCAGCAGCTTTAGCGGGGCCTCCTACGAGCAGTACTTC. Protein sequence: CASSFSGASYEQYF.

The J gene is TRBJ2-7, the V gene TRBV3-1, with 10 bases fitting TRBD2. CDR3 length equals 15 residues. Trimming took 4 bases from V and 0 from J; bases not matched to a gene: 3. Per germline, CDR1 LGHDT and CDR2 YNNKEL (reference sequence). The CDR3 region is CASSPIAGGSYEQYF. The CDR3 nucleotides are TGTGCCAGCAGCCCAATAGCGGGAGGCTCCTACGAGCAGTACTTC.

The genes are TRBV20-1 and TRBJ1-4, with 9 bases lining up with TRBD1. The germline V gene has CDR1 DFQATT and CDR2 SNEGSKA (reference sequence). The CDR3 consists of 14 residues. After removal of 3 bases from V and 8 bases from J, the junction contained 7 bases not matched to a gene. In DNA form, the CDR3 reads TGCAGTGCTAGGGGGCTGACAGGGGGAGAAAAACTGTTTTTT. Its translation is CSARGLTGGEKLFF.

This clonotype appeared once. This may come from a read error, since a much larger clone is one base off. This chain links TRBV5-5 with TRBJ2-6; 8 bases align to TRBD1. This CDR3 region has 15 residues. The V gene's germline CDR1 is SGHKS and CDR2 YYEKEE (reference sequence). The CDR3 reads CASRGPDQGANVPTF. As DNA, the CDR3 is TGTGCCAGCAGGGGGCCGGATCAGGGGGCCAACGTCCCGACTTTC.

This chain uses TRBV5-1 with TRBJ1-1; TRBD1 is a possible D gene (6 bases). V dropped 4 bases and J dropped 1 base, with 11 bases sitting between them. Germline values: CDR1 SGHRS, CDR2 YFSETQ. The CDR3 runs 14 residues. CDR3 sequence reads: CASSPLTGNTEAFF. DNA for the CDR3: TGCGCCAGCAGCCCCCTGACAGGGAACACTGAAGCTTTCTTT.

There are a few counts of this clonotype. The rearrangement links TRBV29-1 to TRBJ2-5, with D unresolved. Trimming left V 8 bases short and J 5 bases short, with 18 bases between. There are 13 residues in the CDR3. Per the germline V gene, CDR1 is SQVTM and CDR2 is ANQGSEA. CDR3 sequence reads: CSSPDGSGETQYF. The CDR3 DNA reads TGCAGCTCCCCGGACGGATCTGGTGAGACCCAGTACTTC.

This clonotype has ten or more counts. V is TRBV7-2 and J is TRBJ2-4, with D tentatively TRBD1 (7 bases). The CDR3 has 14 residues. The germline V and J ends were trimmed by 4 bases and 4 bases, with 11 bases remaining between them. The germline gives CDR1 SGHTA, CDR2 FQGNSA. The DNA of the CDR3 is TGTGCCAGCAGCTCCCAGGGGGGTAAAAACATTCAGTACTTC. It translates to CASSSQGGKNIQYF.

The CDR3 DNA sequence: TGTGCCAGCAGTTCGGTCAGAACCTACGAGCAGTACTTC. It is translated as CASSSVRTYEQYF. The V call is TRBV6-2 or TRBV6-3, the J call TRBJ2-7, with D hard to call. Germline V lookup: CDR1 MNHEY, CDR2 SVGEGT. Between the trimmed V and J ends, which lost 4 bases and 2 bases, there was a span of 9 bases. The CDR3 length is 13 residues.

J is TRBJ1-1 and V is TRBV29-1; D is ambiguous. V dropped 6 bases and J dropped 4 bases, with 6 bases sitting between them. Per germline, CDR1 SQVTM and CDR2 ANQGSEA. CDR3 length equals 10 residues. CDR3 amino acids: CSVHGTEAFF. Written as DNA, the CDR3 is TGCAGCGTCCATGGCACTGAAGCTTTCTTT.

V usage is TRBV19 and J usage is TRBJ1-1; no clear D gene. V was pared by 7 bases and J by 6 bases, with 15 bases between. This CDR3 comprises 13 residues. Germline V lookup: CDR1 LNHDA, CDR2 SQIVND (reference sequence). The DNA for the CDR3 is TGTGCCAGTACTCCAGGTTGGTGGGCTGAAGCTTTCTTT. Translating it yields CASTPGWWAEAFF.

This clonotype has only a few counts. The chain combines TRBV28 with TRBJ2-3, with 12 bases lining up with TRBD2. Germline V CDR1 and CDR2: MDHEN, SYDVKM. CDR3 size: 16 residues. Losses at the gene ends were 4 bases for V and 11 bases for J; bases not matched to a gene: 13. Here the CDR3 DNA reads TGTGCCAGCAGTTACGGACTAGCGGGAAATCTATTCGAGCAGTATTTT. Translated: CASSYGLAGNLFEQYF.

The chain recombines TRBV3-1 with TRBJ1-2; possible D gene TRBD1, 5 bases. Germline V CDR1 and CDR2: LGHDT, YNNKEL (reference sequence). V dropped 1 base and J dropped 2 bases, with 8 bases sitting between them. The CDR3 sequence is 14 residues long. CDR3 loop: CASSQGQRNYGYTF. The CDR3 nucleotides read TGTGCCAGCAGCCAAGGACAGCGCAACTATGGCTACACCTTC.

The J gene is TRBJ2-1, the V gene TRBV7-2; D is unresolved. Deletions cut 5 bases from V and 3 bases from J, with 11 bases between. The CDR3 has 14 amino acids. Germline V CDR1 and CDR2: SGHTA, FQGNSA. The CDR3 DNA sequence: TGTGCCAGCAGCCCCCAACAGCTCTACAATGAGCAGTTCTTC. As protein: CASSPQQLYNEQFF.

The V call is TRBV5-1, the J call TRBJ2-1, with TRBD2 identical over 10 bases. The J call may be faulty, since TRBJ2-7 better matches the DNA end. The germline CDR1 and CDR2 sequences are SGHRS and YFSETQ. The CDR3 extends over 17 amino acids. CDR3 bases: TGCGCCAGCAGCTTGGAGCCTAGCGGGAGCGCAAACAATGAGCAGTACTTC. This sequence encodes CASSLEPSGSANNEQYF.

This clonotype appeared a few times. The chain joins TRBV15 to TRBJ2-5; 10 bases fit TRBD2. CDR1 is LNHNV and CDR2 is YYDKDF in the germline V gene (reference sequence). This CDR3 has 16 residues. V gave up 0 bases and J gave up 3 bases; unmatched junction bases: 4. This CDR3 reads CATSRELAGFKETQYF. CDR3 in DNA: TGTGCCACCAGCAGAGAACTAGCGGGGTTTAAAGAGACCCAGTACTTC. The complete variable domain, with remaining parts taken from reference TRBV15 and TRBJ2-5, reads DAMVIQNPRYQVTQFGKPVTLSCSQTLNHNVMYWYQQKSSQAPKLLFHYYDKDFNNEADTPDNFQSRRPNTSFCFLDIRSPGLGDTAMYLCATSRELAGFKETQYFGPGTRLLVL.

The chain links TRBV11-2 to TRBJ1-6, with D hard to call. Trimming took off 4 bases at V and 9 bases at J, with 13 bases between the two ends. This CDR3 comprises 14 residues. Germline loops: CDR1 SGHAT, CDR2 FQNNGV. The CDR3 DNA follows: TGTGCCAGCAGCTCCGGGTCGGTGGTTTCACCCCTCCACTTT. It codes for CASSSGSVVSPLHF. The full variable domain, in which reference TRBV11-2 and TRBJ1-6 provide the parts outside the CDR3, is EAGVAQSPRYKIIEKRQSVAFWCNPISGHATLYWYQQILGQGPKLLIQFQNNGVVDDSQLPKDRFSAERLKGVDSTLKIQPAKLEDSAVYLCASSSGSVVSPLHFGNGTRLTVT.

The chain uses TRBV10-3 and TRBJ2-3, with 8 bases lining up with TRBD2. CDR1 is ENHRY and CDR2 is SYGVKD in the germline V gene. With 5 bases clipped from V and 3 bases from J, the junction kept 13 bases outside the gene matches. The CDR3 length is 17 residues. The CDR3 here is CAISSLAGGIVTDTQYF. CDR3 DNA sequence: TGTGCCATCAGTTCTCTAGCGGGCGGAATAGTGACAGATACGCAGTATTTT.

The chain recombines TRBV29-1 with TRBJ2-1; TRBD1 aligns across 9 bases. CDR3 length: 14 residues. From germline, CDR1 is SQVTM and CDR2 ANQGSEA. The V and J ends lost 6 bases and 4 bases, in that order; junction bases with no gene match: 7. The CDR3 here is CSVDGTGTYNEQFF. The DNA for the CDR3 is TGCAGCGTCGACGGGACAGGGACTTACAATGAGCAGTTCTTC.

The chain combines TRBV4-1 with TRBJ2-1, with 12 bases fitting TRBD2. The CDR3 totals 17 residues. The J segment lost 7 bases and the V segment lost 2 bases, leaving 9 bases of the junction unmatched. The V gene's germline CDR1 is MGHRA and CDR2 YSYEKL. CDR3 loop: CASSQSHLAGGGNEQFF. The CDR3 DNA reads as TGCGCCAGCAGCCAAAGTCATCTAGCGGGAGGGGGGAATGAGCAGTTCTTC.

The genes are TRBV29-1 and TRBJ2-7, with D possibly matching TRBD2 (5 bases). Trimming took off 3 bases at V and 2 bases at J, with 14 bases between the two ends. This CDR3 has 14 residues. CDR1 and CDR2 (germline): SQVTM, ANQGSEA. Here the CDR3 DNA reads TGCAGCGTTGACGTTGCGGGCCGAACCTACGAGCAGTACTTC. Translating gives CSVDVAGRTYEQYF.

This clonotype is a singleton in its sample. J is TRBJ2-5 and V is TRBV20-1; D tentatively reads TRBD1 or TRBD2 (5 bases each). Germline CDR1 reads DFQATT; CDR2 reads SNEGSKA (reference sequence). The CDR3 has 14 amino acids. Between the trimmed V and J ends, which lost 6 bases and 2 bases, there was a span of 16 bases. For the CDR3, the DNA is TGCAGTGCCTGGTGGGGCGGGCAGCAAGAGACCCAGTACTTC. Its protein product is CSAWWGGQQETQYF.